These 4 T cell receptor beta chains were sequenced from one sample in a study of beta chain features in type 1 diabetes. Study-wide results and caveats: TCRB CDR3 length was moderately but significantly reduced in all four CD4+ subsets of Type 1 diabetes patients.

Expressed TCRB transcripts were sequenced because the entire RNA isolate underwent reverse transcription. This table comes from immunoSEQ multiplex PCR, and its TCRdb copy is limited to in-frame clones, with some not included. The profile covers 250,000 to 350,000 clones, with over 12% appearing a single time and 0.015% taken by the ten largest. No antigens are known for them. Sequencing used naive CD4+ T cells from blood. The receptors shown here come from a man younger than 30 with type 1 diabetes.

The sample holds a few counts of this clone. This rearrangement joins TRBV28 to TRBJ2-7; D perhaps matches TRBD1 (6 bases). Trimming cost V 6 bases and J 2 bases, with 11 bases left between them. CDR3 length equals 13 residues. Looked up from germline, CDR1 is MDHEN and CDR2 is SYDVKM. The CDR3 spells CASSRGGTYEQYF. CDR3 in DNA: TGTGCCAGCAGCCGAGGGGGTACCTACGAGCAGTACTTC. The whole variable domain, filled in from reference TRBV28 and TRBJ2-7, reads DVKVTQSSRYLVKRTGEKVFLECVQDMDHENMFWYRQDPGLGLRLIYFSYDVKMKEKGDIPEGYSVSREKKERFSLILESASTNQTSMYLCASSRGGTYEQYFGPGTRLTVT.

The chain employs TRBV2 and TRBJ2-7, with D possibly TRBD1 on 6 matching bases. The CDR3 sequence is 15 residues long. Germline V gene sequence: CDR1 SNHLY, CDR2 FYNNEI. Trimming took off 8 bases at V and 3 bases at J, with 20 bases between the two ends. The CDR3 nucleotides read TGTGCCAGCCAGCTCCGGGGACACTACCGCTACGAGCAGTACTTC. Translating it yields CASQLRGHYRYEQYF.

The rearrangement links TRBV28 to TRBJ2-5; possibly TRBD1 for D (5 bases). Germline V lookup: CDR1 MDHEN, CDR2 SYDVKM. This CDR3 has 13 residues. V was pared by 8 bases and J by 6 bases, with 16 bases between. The CDR3 is CASVRATYKTQYF. As DNA, the CDR3 is TGTGCCAGCGTCAGGGCTACCTACAAGACCCAGTACTTC.

This chain uses TRBV9 with TRBJ1-4; D is unclear. The CDR3 spans 14 residues. V was pared by 3 bases and J by 7 bases, with 13 bases between. CDR1 and CDR2 (germline): SGDLS, YYNGEE. CDR3 DNA: TGTGCCAGCAGCGGGACTCCTGGAAGTGAAAAACTGTTTTTT. Protein product: CASSGTPGSEKLFF.